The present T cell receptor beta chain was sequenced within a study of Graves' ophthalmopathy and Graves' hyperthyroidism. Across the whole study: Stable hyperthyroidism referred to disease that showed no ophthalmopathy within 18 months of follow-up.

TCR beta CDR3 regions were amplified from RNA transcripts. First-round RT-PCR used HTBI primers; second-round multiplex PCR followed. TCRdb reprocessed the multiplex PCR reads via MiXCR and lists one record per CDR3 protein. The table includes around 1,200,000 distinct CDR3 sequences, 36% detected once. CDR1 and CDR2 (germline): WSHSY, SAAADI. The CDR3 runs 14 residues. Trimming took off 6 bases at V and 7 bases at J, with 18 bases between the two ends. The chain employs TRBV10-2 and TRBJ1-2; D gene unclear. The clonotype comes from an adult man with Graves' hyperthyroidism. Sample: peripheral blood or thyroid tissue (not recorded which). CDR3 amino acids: CASSQEDGMFGYTF. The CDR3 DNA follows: TGCGCCAGCAGCCAAGAGGACGGGATGTTTGGCTACACCTTC.